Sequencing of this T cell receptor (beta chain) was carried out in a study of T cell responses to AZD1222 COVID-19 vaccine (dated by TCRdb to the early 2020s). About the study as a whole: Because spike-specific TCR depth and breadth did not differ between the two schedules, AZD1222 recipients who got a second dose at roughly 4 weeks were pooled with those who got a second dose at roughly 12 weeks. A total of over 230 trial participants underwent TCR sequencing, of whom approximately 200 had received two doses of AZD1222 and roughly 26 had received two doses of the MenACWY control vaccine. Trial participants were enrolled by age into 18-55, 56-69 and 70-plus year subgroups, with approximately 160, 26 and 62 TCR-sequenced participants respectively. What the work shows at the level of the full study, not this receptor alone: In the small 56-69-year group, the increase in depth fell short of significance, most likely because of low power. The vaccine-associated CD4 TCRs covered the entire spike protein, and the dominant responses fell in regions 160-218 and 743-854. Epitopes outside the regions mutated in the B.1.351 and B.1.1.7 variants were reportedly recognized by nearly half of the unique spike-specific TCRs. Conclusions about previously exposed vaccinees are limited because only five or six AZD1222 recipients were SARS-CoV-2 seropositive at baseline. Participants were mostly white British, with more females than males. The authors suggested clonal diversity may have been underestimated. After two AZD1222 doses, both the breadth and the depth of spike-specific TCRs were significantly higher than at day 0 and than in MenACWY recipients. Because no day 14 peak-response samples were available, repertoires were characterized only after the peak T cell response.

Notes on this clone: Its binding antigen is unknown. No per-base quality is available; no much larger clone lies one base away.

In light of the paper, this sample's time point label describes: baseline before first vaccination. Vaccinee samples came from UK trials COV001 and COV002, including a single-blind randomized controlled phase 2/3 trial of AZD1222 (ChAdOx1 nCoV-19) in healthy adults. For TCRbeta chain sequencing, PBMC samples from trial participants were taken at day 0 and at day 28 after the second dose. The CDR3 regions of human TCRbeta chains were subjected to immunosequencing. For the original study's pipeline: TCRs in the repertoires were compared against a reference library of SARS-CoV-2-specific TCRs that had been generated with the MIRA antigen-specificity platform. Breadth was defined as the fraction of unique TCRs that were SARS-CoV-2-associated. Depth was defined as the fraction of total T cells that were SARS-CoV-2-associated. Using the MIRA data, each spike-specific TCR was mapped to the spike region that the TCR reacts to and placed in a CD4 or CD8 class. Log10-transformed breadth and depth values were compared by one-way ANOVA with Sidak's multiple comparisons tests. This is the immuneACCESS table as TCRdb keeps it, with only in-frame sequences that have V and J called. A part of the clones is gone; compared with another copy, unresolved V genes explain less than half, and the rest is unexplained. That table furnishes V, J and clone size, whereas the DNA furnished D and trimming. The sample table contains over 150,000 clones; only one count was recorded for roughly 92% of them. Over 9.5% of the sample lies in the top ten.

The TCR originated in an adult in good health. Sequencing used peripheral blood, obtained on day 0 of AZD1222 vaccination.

The CDR3 reads as follows: CASSYGVMGTNTEAFF. The DNA sequence is given as TGTGCCAGCAGTTACGGGGTGATGGGAACCAACACTGAAGCTTTCTTT. The sequence links TRBV6-5 to TRBJ1-1, with the D gene not clear enough to name. CDR1 and CDR2 are drawn from the germline V gene: MNHEY, SVGAGI. The CDR3 goes from the cysteine to the phenylalanine over 16 residues. CDR3 DNA only is kept here, 48 bases in frame from base 1. The V end loses 2 bases and the J end loses 2 bases, and a stretch of 15 bases separates them.